Listed below are T cell receptor beta chains from one sample, sequenced in a study of cytomegalovirus exposure and HLA in healthy donors. TCRdb's copy holds only in-frame clones and misses some; the assay was immunoSEQ multiplex PCR. The sample records about 110,000 clones, about 84% being singletons. Specimen: PBMCs. The origin of the receptors is a man between 25 and 39 years old in good health and CMV-seronegative. The CDR3 runs from the conserved cysteine through the conserved F or W. A D gene is named only where the DNA matches it firmly. Rows may omit the clone size; those that give it use once, few, many or a size class.

J	V	D	size	DNA	CDR3
TRBJ2-7	TRBV27	TRBD2	NA	TGTGCCAGCAGTTCAAGGACTAGCGGGCCCTACGAGCAGTACTTC	CASSSRTSGPYEQYF
TRBJ2-3	TRBV6-5	NA	NA	TGTGCCAGCAGTTACTCGAGTTCGATAGATACGCAGTATTTT	CASSYSSSIDTQYF
TRBJ1-1	TRBV7-3	NA	NA	TGTGCCAGCAGCTCGTCGGGGGGTACTGAAGCTTTCTTT	CASSSSGGTEAFF
TRBJ2-7	TRBV6-5	TRBD1	NA	TGTGCCAGCAGTGCAGGGACAGCAGCCTACGAGCAGTACTTC	CASSAGTAAYEQYF
TRBJ2-7	TRBV6-5	NA	NA	TGTGCCAGCAGATACGGGACTTCCAGCTCCTACGAGCAGTACTTC	CASRYGTSSSYEQYF
TRBJ1-2	TRBV6-5	TRBD1	NA	TGTGCCAGCAGGTCCGACAGGGGAAATGGCTACACCTTC	CASRSDRGNGYTF
TRBJ2-3	TRBV9	NA	NA	TGTGCCAGCAGCGGGGGGCTCCTCACAGATACGCAGTATTTT	CASSGGLLTDTQYF
TRBJ2-2	TRBV4-1	TRBD2	NA	TGCGCCAGCAGCCAACTACTAGCGGGGATTTGGGCCGGGGAGCTGTTTTTT	CASSQLLAGIWAGELFF
TRBJ1-6	TRBV6-5	TRBD1	NA	TGTGCCAGCAGTAATCAGGGACAGATCAGTTCACCCCTCCACTTT	CASSNQGQISSPLHF
TRBJ2-7	TRBV6-1	TRBD1	NA	TGTGCCAGCAGACGGGACAGGCGATCGTACGAGCAGTACTTC	CASRRDRRSYEQYF
TRBJ2-7	TRBV7-2	NA	few	TGTGCCAGCAGCCGGGGGAGCGAGAGCTCCTACGAGCAGTACTTC	CASSRGSESSYEQYF
TRBJ1-1	TRBV19	NA	NA	TGTGCCAGTACCCTCGGAGGGGTCTTCCCCGGAGCTTTCTTT	CASTLGGVFPGAFF
TRBJ2-5	TRBV14	TRBD2	NA	TGTGCCAGCAGCTACAGCGGGGTGGAGACCCAGTACTTC	CASSYSGVETQYF
TRBJ1-2	TRBV28	NA	NA	TGTGCCAGCAGTTCCCCAAACGGCAGCGGGGGAAGAGGCTACACCTTC	CASSSPNGSGGRGYTF
TRBJ1-1	TRBV30	NA	few	TGTGCCTGGAGGACGGGAGCGAACACTGAAGCTTTCTTT	CAWRTGANTEAFF
TRBJ2-3	TRBV5-1	TRBD2	once	TGCGCCAGCCGCTATGCGGGGGGCCCAGATACGCAGTATTTT	CASRYAGGPDTQYF
TRBJ2-3	TRBV7-8	NA	NA	TGTGCCAGCAGCTTATCGGGACTCTCGAGCAGCACAGATACGCAGTATTTT	CASSLSGLSSSTDTQYF
TRBJ2-7	TRBV9	TRBD1	NA	TGTGCCAGCAGCGACGGGACAGGGCTGGCCGAGCAGTACTTC	CASSDGTGLAEQYF
TRBJ2-7	TRBV30	TRBD1	NA	TGTGCCTGGAGAAGGACAGGGGTATTCGGCGAGCAGTACTTC	CAWRRTGVFGEQYF
TRBJ2-1	TRBV29-1	NA	NA	TGCAGCGTCTACCTTCAAAGGAGCTCCTACAATGAGCAGTTCTTC	CSVYLQRSSYNEQFF
TRBJ1-2	TRBV28	TRBD1	NA	TGTGCCTCCCGATTTAGGGACAGAGACTATGGCTACACCTTC	CASRFRDRDYGYTF
TRBJ2-7	TRBV4-1	NA	NA	TGCGCCAGCAGCCAAAGCCCCCTGGGGAATCTAGGAGGGTACGAGCAGTACTTC	CASSQSPLGNLGGYEQYF
TRBJ1-5	TRBV30	NA	NA	TGTGCCTGGAGTGCCGACAATGGCAATCAGCCCCAGCATTTT	CAWSADNGNQPQHF
TRBJ2-5	TRBV7-9	NA	NA	TGTGCCAGCAGCCTAGGGCTCCAAGAGACCCAGTACTTC	CASSLGLQETQYF
TRBJ2-1	TRBV4-2	TRBD1	NA	TGTGCCAGCAGCGGAACAGGGACAGGGGGCTACAATGAGCAGTTCTTC	CASSGTGTGGYNEQFF
TRBJ2-1	TRBV27	NA	NA	TGTGCCAGCAGGGTAGACTGGCGGGGTGAGCAGTTCTTC	CASRVDWRGEQFF
TRBJ2-7	TRBV2	TRBD2	NA	TGTGCCAGCAGTCCTCCGGGACTAGCGTCCTACGAGCAGTACTTC	CASSPPGLASYEQYF